This entry describes one T cell receptor beta chain. The sample is drawn from a study of CD8+ T cells in alopecia areata. Study in general: Oral tofacitinib, 5 to 10 mg twice daily, was given in an open-label trial.

Specified treatment: oral pan-JAK inhibitor, 5-10 mg twice daily. Alopecia areata patients gave lesional scalp punch biopsies and peripheral blood samples. It was from PBMCs that CD4+ and CD8+ T cells were sorted. The length of the CDR3 is 13 residues. V lost 4 bases, J lost 0 bases, and 5 bases lay in between. CDR1 is SGDLS, CDR2 YYNGEE, per germline. Extraction of RNA preceded its reverse transcription into cDNA, which served as the sequencing template. Assay used: immunoSEQ multiplex PCR; TCRdb lists only in-frame clones, some missing. Of around 300,000 clones in the sample, about 62% were seen once.

This TCR came from a human donor with alopecia areata. The sample here was CD4+ T cells sorted from blood, taken around week 53, from a patient treated with tofacitinib. J is TRBJ1-3 and V is TRBV9; D gene ambiguous. The CDR3 DNA reads as TGTGCCAGCAGCAGCTTCTCTGGAAACACCATATATTTT. Translation: CASSSFSGNTIYF.